This T cell receptor (beta chain) is from a study of blood T cells in healthy people across ages. Study background: Using template switching, researchers captured about one barcoded beta molecule for each two T cells.

Together with a sample-barcoded 5' primer, a J-beta primer mix was included in a second PCR lasting about 7 to 12 cycles. Each sample provided no less than 2.5 million CDR3-containing paired-end reads. Using its own MiXCR run on the 5' RACE reads, TCRdb lists one record per CDR3 protein. Of about 1.5 million distinct CDR3 sequences listed, under 55% are singletons. Trimming at V came to 2 bases and at J to 9 bases, leaving 10 bases not matched to a gene. The CDR3 extends over 15 amino acids. This clonotype was picked up a small number of times. Its antigen is currently unknown. Whole-study results and caveats: PBMC samples, being unsorted, prevented any conclusive comparison of naive and antigen-experienced cells.

Sequenced: blood. The chain has TRBV12-3 or TRBV12-4 and TRBJ2-1; 7 nucleotides align to TRBD1. The sequence was collected from a woman aged 18-30 years in good health. The CDR3: CASSLFRGSRGEQFF. The CDR3 nucleotides read TGTGCCAGCAGTTTATTCAGGGGGAGTCGGGGTGAGCAGTTCTTC.